The next 24 T cell receptor beta chains were all read from a single sample in a study of T cells after somatic rescue of genetic block. TCRdb's table, derived via immunoSEQ multiplex PCR, lists solely in-frame clones and lacks some. Of approximately 88,000 clones in the sample, just under 90% were seen once. Sequenced: peripheral blood mononuclear cells (PBMCs). The origin of the receptors is a woman in her late teens or twenties.

The chain joins TRBV6-1 to TRBJ2-3, with 8 bases fitting TRBD1. The V segment lost 6 bases and the J segment 1 base; nucleotides outside the gene matches: 6. Germline V gene lookup returns CDR1 MNHNS and CDR2 SASEGT. The CDR3 extends over 15 amino acids. DNA for the CDR3: TGTGCCAGCAGCTCACTGACAGGGGGCACAGATACGCAGTATTTT. Encoded protein: CASSSLTGGTDTQYF.

Worth noting for this clone: Other DNA sequences from this sample encode an identical CDR3 as well. The chain links TRBV7-2 to TRBJ1-5; D gene uncertain. The CDR3 covers 13 residues. V lost 2 bases, J lost 4 bases, and 6 bases lay in between. Germline values: CDR1 SGHTA, CDR2 FQGNSA. CDR3 coding DNA: TGTGCCAGCAGCTTACGGGGTAATCAGCCCCAGCATTTT. Translation: CASSLRGNQPQHF.

The chain links TRBV5-1 to TRBJ1-2, with no clear D. The length of the CDR3 is 14 residues. Germline CDR1 is SGHRS and CDR2 is YFSETQ. V dropped 2 bases and J dropped 0 bases, with 8 bases sitting between them. The CDR3 nucleotides read TGCGCCAGCAGCTTCCCGCCCCCTAACTATGGCTACACCTTC. Translated: CASSFPPPNYGYTF.

The chain employs TRBV11-2 and TRBJ2-7, with TRBD2 as a possible D gene (7 bases). The ends were cut back, 3 bases at V and 3 bases at J, with 15 bases in the middle. This CDR3 contains 15 residues. CDR1 SGHAT and CDR2 FQNNGV come from the germline V gene. As DNA, the CDR3 is TGTGCCAGCAGCTTGGAGGGGGGGTGGAACTACGAGCAGTACTTC. This codes for CASSLEGGWNYEQYF.

This sequence joins TRBV30 and TRBJ1-2; 7 nucleotides agree with TRBD1. The CDR3 covers 13 residues. Per germline, CDR1 GTSNPN and CDR2 SVGIG (reference sequence). V lost 3 bases, J lost 8 bases, and 9 bases stayed unmatched. CDR3 sequence (DNA): TGTGCCTGGAGGGTCGACAGGGATAACGGCTACACCTTC. Its translation is CAWRVDRDNGYTF.

This chain joins TRBV5-5 and TRBJ1-5; a possible D gene is TRBD1 (5 bases). The CDR3 runs to 17 residues. V gave up 0 bases and J gave up 5 bases, with 18 bases separating them. Germline V lookup: CDR1 SGHKS, CDR2 YYEKEE (reference sequence). DNA for the CDR3: TGTGCCAGCAGCTTGGATAGGGGAGCCCCAATTGATCAGCCCCAGCATTTT. Residues: CASSLDRGAPIDQPQHF.

The J gene is TRBJ2-2, the V gene TRBV7-9; unclear D gene. The CDR3 loop spans 15 amino acids. The germline CDR1 and CDR2 sequences are SEHNR and FQNEAQ (reference sequence). V lost 11 bases, J lost 1 base, and 17 bases lay in between. The CDR3 sequence: CAGGSALLNTGELFF. The CDR3 DNA is TGTGCCGGCGGAAGCGCGTTGCTGAACACCGGGGAGCTGTTTTTT.

The chain joins TRBV15 to TRBJ2-1; D call uncertain. CDR1 and CDR2 (germline): LNHNV, YYDKDF (reference sequence). This CDR3 has 12 residues. V lost 5 bases and J 4 bases, leaving 6 bases between the germline ends. CDR3 nucleotide sequence: TGTGCCACCAGCTCAGCGTACAATGAGCAGTTCTTC. Its protein is CATSSAYNEQFF.

The chain combines TRBV11-2 with TRBJ2-7; D gene uncertain. CDR3 length equals 13 residues. The germline CDR1 and CDR2 sequences are SGHAT and FQNNGV. Deletions cut 1 base from V and 1 base from J, with 5 bases between. The CDR3 coding sequence is TGTGCCAGCAGCTTAGTCAGGTCCTACGAGCAGTACTTC. It specifies CASSLVRSYEQYF.

V usage is TRBV7-6 and J usage is TRBJ2-3; unclear D gene. CDR1 is SGHVS and CDR2 is FNYEAQ in the germline V gene. This CDR3 is 13 amino acids long. The V end was cut by 1 base, the J end by 2 bases, with 4 bases between. In nucleotides, the CDR3 is TGTGCCAGCAGCTTAGGAGTCACAGATACGCAGTATTTT. Amino acid sequence: CASSLGVTDTQYF.

For the CDR3, the DNA is TGTGCCAGCAGTGATGCCGTCGGAGCGCATGAGCAGTTCTTC. Its translation is CASSDAVGAHEQFF. J is TRBJ2-1 and V is TRBV6-1; D not certain. The V end was cut by 3 bases, the J end by 8 bases, with 14 bases between. The CDR3 spans 14 residues. In germline, CDR1 is MNHNS, CDR2 SASEGT.

CDR3 sequence (DNA): TGCGCCAGCAGCTTGGGCGGGACTAGCGGGACAGATACGCAGTATTTT. It specifies CASSLGGTSGTDTQYF. The V and J genes are TRBV5-1 and TRBJ2-3; 12 nucleotides agree with TRBD2. J lost 3 bases, V lost 0 bases, and 2 bases had no gene match. The germline V gene encodes CDR1 SGHRS and CDR2 YFSETQ. The CDR3 spans 16 residues.

The chain joins TRBV9 to TRBJ1-1, with 7 bases matching TRBD1. This CDR3 spans 16 amino acids. Germline assignment: CDR1 SGDLS and CDR2 YYNGEE. The V gene end was trimmed by 2 bases and the J gene end by 2 bases; junction bases not matched to a gene: 9. The CDR3 spells CASSVLGGGVNTEAFF. CDR3 coding DNA: TGTGCCAGCAGCGTCCTTGGAGGGGGCGTCAACACTGAAGCTTTCTTT.

The genes are TRBV28 and TRBJ1-5, with TRBD1 identical over 8 bases. CDR1 is MDHEN, CDR2 SYDVKM, per germline. V lost 6 bases, J lost 0 bases, and 16 bases stayed unmatched. The CDR3 consists of 19 residues. This CDR3 reads CASRVYRDRRPYSNQPQHF. Here the CDR3 DNA reads TGTGCCAGCAGGGTATACCGGGACAGGCGACCATATAGCAATCAGCCCCAGCATTTT.

The chain uses TRBV18 and TRBJ2-7; 9 positions match TRBD2. With 8 bases clipped from V and 3 bases from J, the junction kept 11 bases outside the gene matches. Germline V gene lookup returns CDR1 KGHSH and CDR2 LQKENI. There are 15 residues in the CDR3. The CDR3 DNA sequence: TGTGCCAGCCAATCGACTAGCGGAGCGGTCTACGAGCAGTACTTC. It codes for CASQSTSGAVYEQYF.

CDR3 sequence reads: CASSLSAGGNQPQHF. In nucleotides, the CDR3 is TGTGCCAGCAGTTTATCGGCAGGGGGCAATCAGCCCCAGCATTTT. This chain uses TRBV28 with TRBJ1-5; possible D gene TRBD1, 6 bases. The V end lost 1 base, the J end lost 2 bases, and 9 bases lay between the germline ends. There are 15 residues in the CDR3. Germline values: CDR1 MDHEN, CDR2 SYDVKM.

This rearrangement joins TRBV4-2 to TRBJ2-1, with D perhaps matching TRBD2 (5 bases). CDR1 and CDR2 (germline): LGHNA, YNFKEQ. The CDR3 runs to 12 residues. The germline V and J ends were trimmed by 4 bases and 8 bases, with 9 bases remaining between them. In DNA form, the CDR3 reads TGTGCCAGCAGCCGTGAGGGAGATGAGCAGTTCTTC. It yields the protein CASSREGDEQFF.

The chain carries TRBV7-2 and TRBJ2-1; D uncertain. CDR1 is SGHTA, CDR2 FQGNSA, per germline. Trimming shortened V by 4 bases and J by 0 bases, and 7 bases separated the two germline ends. The CDR3 consists of 14 residues. Here the CDR3 reads CASSYLTSYNEQFF. The CDR3 nucleotides read TGTGCCAGCAGCTACCTTACCTCCTACAATGAGCAGTTCTTC.

A note on this clone: The junction departs from germline at one end; a sequencing error may be responsible. The chain links TRBV4-1 to TRBJ2-7; D is possibly TRBD1 or TRBD2 (7 bases each). This CDR3 is built from 13 residues. Looked up from germline, CDR1 is MGHRA and CDR2 is YSYEKL. Here the CDR3 DNA reads TGCGCCAGCAGCCAAGATCCTTCGACAGGGAGGGCCTTC. Translation: CASSQDPSTGRAF.

This clone showed up just a few times. The chain couples TRBV5-4 to TRBJ1-4, with D perhaps matching TRBD1 (6 bases). V gave up 5 bases and J gave up 2 bases, with 10 bases separating them. The germline CDR1 and CDR2 sequences are SGHNT and YYREEE (reference sequence). The CDR3 contains 14 residues. In nucleotides, the CDR3 is TGTGCCAGCAGACAGGGAGGGACTAATGAAAAACTGTTTTTT. It yields the protein CASRQGGTNEKLFF. Variable domain in full (rest from reference TRBV5-4 and TRBJ1-4): ETGVTQSPTHLIKTRGQQVTLRCSSQSGHNTVSWYQQALGQGPQFIFQYYREEENGRGNFPPRFSGLQFPNYSSELNVNALELDDSALYLCASRQGGTNEKLFFGSGTQLSVL.

The gene calls are TRBV18 and TRBJ2-6; tentatively, D is TRBD2 (7 bases). Germline CDR1 and CDR2: KGHSH and LQKENI. V lost 4 bases, J lost 0 bases, and 19 bases lay in between. The CDR3 runs 19 residues. CDR3 nucleotide sequence: TGTGCCAGCTCACGGGTCGGAGGGGGGGTCCTCTCTGGGGCCAACGTCCTGACTTTC. This translates into CASSRVGGGVLSGANVLTF.

The J gene is TRBJ1-4, the V gene TRBV6-5; a possible D gene is TRBD1 (5 bases). The ends were cut back, 5 bases at V and 4 bases at J, with 11 bases in the middle. CDR3 size: 14 residues. Per the germline V gene, CDR1 is MNHEY and CDR2 is SVGAGI. The CDR3 here is CASSPGHFNEKLFF. The DNA of the CDR3 is TGTGCCAGCAGTCCCGGACACTTTAATGAAAAACTGTTTTTT.

The chain couples TRBV5-8 to TRBJ2-1; 10 bases are a match to TRBD2. Trimming took 0 bases from V and 6 from J; bases not matched to a gene: 3. This CDR3 region has 15 residues. CDR1 and CDR2 (germline): SGHTS, YDEGEE. CDR3 coding DNA: TGTGCCAGCAGCTTGGTCCTAGCGGGAGTCAATGAGCAGTTCTTC. This translates into CASSLVLAGVNEQFF.

The V and J genes are TRBV29-1 and TRBJ2-7; 16 bases match TRBD2. Germline CDR1 is SQVTM and CDR2 is ANQGSEA. V was pared by 7 bases and J by 6 bases, with 9 bases of the junction left unmatched. The CDR3 runs to 15 residues. Here the CDR3 DNA reads TGCAGCGCTATGGGACTAGCGGGAGGGCCCGCCGAGCAGTACTTC. Protein sequence: CSAMGLAGGPAEQYF.